The 26 T cell receptor beta chains below come from one sample, sequenced in a study of patients and donors after allogeneic stem cell transplantation. MiXCR, run by TCRdb on the RT-PCR reads, gives a single entry per CDR3 protein. The sample contains approximately 430,000 distinct CDR3 sequences, 16% of which appear only once. The sample taken for sequencing was blood, either unsorted or a sorted T cell fraction (not recorded which). The receptors originated from a human donor who was either an allogeneic HSCT recipient or a stem cell or donor lymphocyte infusion donor (not recorded which). It is not recorded whose cells these are; they may come from a transplant donor.

The V gene is TRBV9, the J gene TRBJ1-2; D possibly corresponds to TRBD1 (5 bases). V was clipped by 4 bases and J by 8 bases, with 21 bases between them. The CDR3 runs to 15 residues. The germline CDR1 and CDR2 sequences are SGDLS and YYNGEE. For the CDR3, the DNA is TGTGCCAGCAGCCCCCACCTCGGGGCCAATGACGGCTACACCTTC. Protein: CASSPHLGANDGYTF.

The chain couples TRBV2 to TRBJ1-1; D possibly corresponds to TRBD1 (5 bases). Trimming shortened V by 6 bases and J by 0 bases, and 14 bases separated the two germline ends. The CDR3 is made up of 15 amino acids. The germline V gene encodes CDR1 SNHLY and CDR2 FYNNEI. CDR3 nucleotides: TGTGCCAGCAGCGGGGGGTATGAGATGAACACTGAAGCTTTCTTT. Protein sequence: CASSGGYEMNTEAFF.

This clonotype has more than one count but fewer than ten. The chain couples TRBV7-3 to TRBJ1-1; D remains unclear. Germline V gene sequence: CDR1 SGHTA, CDR2 FQGTGA. Trimming cost V 5 bases and J 0 bases, with 13 bases left between them. The CDR3 loop spans 15 amino acids. CDR3 region: CASSPAPKMNTEAFF. The CDR3 bases are TGTGCCAGCAGCCCCGCACCCAAAATGAACACTGAAGCTTTCTTT.

This chain joins TRBV12-3 or TRBV12-4 and TRBJ1-6, with D maybe TRBD1 (5 bases). Trimming took off 4 bases at V and 0 bases at J, with 7 bases between the two ends. This CDR3 region has 15 residues. The CDR3 DNA is TGTGCCAGCAGTTCGGGGGACTCCTATAATTCACCCCTCCACTTT. It encodes CASSSGDSYNSPLHF.

The chain has TRBV19 and TRBJ2-2; D ambiguous. Trimming left V 6 bases short and J 2 bases short, with 10 bases between. CDR1 is LNHDA, CDR2 SQIVND, per germline (reference sequence). The CDR3 extends over 14 amino acids. The CDR3 nucleotides read TGTGCCAGTAGGAGGCATGGAAACACCGGGGAGCTGTTTTTT. Translating it yields CASRRHGNTGELFF.

The gene calls are TRBV3-1 and TRBJ2-5; the match to TRBD2 covers 7 bases. CDR1 LGHDT and CDR2 YNNKEL come from the germline V gene (reference sequence). The V gene end was trimmed by 1 base and the J gene end by 3 bases; junction bases not matched to a gene: 5. The CDR3 length is 15 residues. CDR3 sequence (DNA): TGTGCCAGCAGCCAAGGCCTTCTAGCGGAAGAGACCCAGTACTTC. Its translation is CASSQGLLAEETQYF.

This chain uses TRBV18 with TRBJ1-3, with 10 positions matching TRBD1. The germline CDR1 and CDR2 sequences are KGHSH and LQKENI. This CDR3 contains 16 residues. V dropped 1 base and J dropped 2; count of bases not matched to a gene: 2. DNA for the CDR3: TGTGCCAGCTCACCACGACAGGGGGCGGCTGGAAACACCATATATTTT. It yields the protein CASSPRQGAAGNTIYF. The complete variable domain, with remaining parts taken from reference TRBV18 and TRBJ1-3, reads NAGVMQNPRHLVRRRGQEARLRCSPMKGHSHVYWYRQLPEEGLKFMVYLQKENIIDESGMPKERFSAEFPKEGPSILRIQQVVRGDSAAYFCASSPRQGAAGNTIYFGEGSWLTVV.

This clonotype was detected a few times. The chain recombines TRBV6-1 with TRBJ1-1, with D possibly matching TRBD1 (6 bases). CDR1 MNHNS and CDR2 SASEGT come from the germline V gene. This CDR3 contains 15 residues. V dropped 6 bases and J dropped 5 bases, with 19 bases sitting between them. The CDR3 coding sequence is TGTGCCAGCAGATCCGGTGACAGGCTAGGAACTGAAGCTTTCTTT. Amino acid sequence: CASRSGDRLGTEAFF.

This clonotype came up a few times. The chain has TRBV28 and TRBJ1-2; 10 bases are a match to TRBD1. Germline V gives CDR1 MDHEN, CDR2 SYDVKM. The V gene end was trimmed by 6 bases and the J gene end by 1 base; junction bases not matched to a gene: 5. This CDR3 comprises 15 residues. CDR3 coding DNA: TGTGCCAGCAGGGAAGGACAGGGGGTTAACTATGGCTACACCTTC. Amino acid sequence: CASREGQGVNYGYTF.

This clonotype has only a few counts. This chain uses TRBV20-1 with TRBJ2-1; 8 bases agree with TRBD2. V shed 6 bases and J 5 bases; nucleotides not matched to a gene: 12. Germline loops: CDR1 DFQATT, CDR2 SNEGSKA (reference sequence). The CDR3 is 15 amino acids. The CDR3 region is CSASTVGLANNEQFF. The CDR3 DNA follows: TGCAGTGCGTCTACCGTAGGACTAGCAAACAATGAGCAGTTCTTC.

The chain carries TRBV5-1 and TRBJ2-7, with 8 bases matching TRBD2. Trimming at V came to 2 bases and at J to 4 bases, leaving 14 bases not matched to a gene. The CDR3 runs 17 residues. Germline values: CDR1 SGHRS, CDR2 YFSETQ. The CDR3 spells CASSLPLREGLSYEQYF. The DNA for the CDR3 is TGCGCCAGCAGCTTACCTCTCCGGGAGGGTTTGTCTTACGAGCAGTACTTC.

The sample holds a few counts of this clonotype. The CDR3 DNA reads TGTGCCAGCAGCTTAAAGGGGAGCTCCTATAATTCACCCCTCCACTTT. It is translated as CASSLKGSSYNSPLHF. The chain joins TRBV13 to TRBJ1-6; TRBD1 might be the D (5 bases). This CDR3 has 16 amino acids. Trimming shortened V by 2 bases and J by 0 bases, and 8 bases separated the two germline ends. CDR1 is PRHDT, CDR2 FYEKMQ, per germline (reference sequence).

About this clonotype: The junction does not match germline at one end; this may be a read error. The rearrangement links TRBV19 to TRBJ2-7; unclear D gene. The CDR3 has 15 amino acids. CDR1 LNHDA and CDR2 SQIVND come from the germline V gene (reference sequence). The CDR3 reads CASSPRRPSSSEQYF. DNA for the CDR3: TGTGCCAGTAGTCCCAGAAGGCCCTCATCCTCCGAGCAGTACTTC.

This clonotype was detected many times. The rearrangement uses TRBV7-2 and TRBJ1-1; no firm D call. The germline gives CDR1 SGHTA, CDR2 FQGNSA. The CDR3 runs to 12 residues. Trimming took off 5 bases at V and 4 bases at J, with 8 bases between the two ends. The DNA for the CDR3 is TGTGCCAGCAGCCTTGGGAGCACTGAAGCTTTCTTT. Its protein is CASSLGSTEAFF. The whole variable domain, filled in from reference TRBV7-2 and TRBJ1-1, reads GAGVSQSPSNKVTEKGKDVELRCDPISGHTALYWYRQSLGQGLEFLIYFQGNSAPDKSGLPSDRFSAERTGGSVSTLTIQRTQQEDSAVYLCASSLGSTEAFFGQGTRLTVV.

The chain joins TRBV27 to TRBJ2-3; TRBD2 matches 8 bases. After removal of 3 bases from V and 0 bases from J, the junction contained 5 bases not matched to a gene. Per the germline V gene, CDR1 is MNHEY and CDR2 is SMNVEV (reference sequence). The CDR3 totals 16 residues. The CDR3 is CASSFSAGASTDTQYF. CDR3 bases: TGTGCCAGCAGTTTCTCAGCGGGGGCGAGCACAGATACGCAGTATTTT.

This clonotype turned up a few times. The J gene is TRBJ1-2, the V gene TRBV2; D is possibly TRBD1 (5 bases). Per germline, CDR1 SNHLY and CDR2 FYNNEI. The CDR3 is 15 amino acids. V lost 6 bases and J 4 bases, leaving 18 bases between the germline ends. The CDR3 spells CASSDTVEGTYGYTF. The CDR3 DNA reads as TGTGCCAGCAGCGACACAGTGGAGGGGACCTATGGCTACACCTTC.

This clonotype appeared a few times. This chain connects TRBV12-3 or TRBV12-4 to TRBJ2-5; D not certain. V was trimmed by 7 bases and J by 2 bases, leaving 11 bases between them. The CDR3 extends over 13 amino acids. CDR3: CASTEGPQETQYF. In nucleotides, the CDR3 is TGTGCCAGCACCGAAGGCCCACAAGAGACCCAGTACTTC.

This clonotype was seen many times. The rearrangement joins TRBV7-9 to TRBJ2-5; possible D gene TRBD2, 5 bases. The CDR3 has 14 residues. Germline V CDR1 and CDR2: SEHNR, FQNEAQ (reference sequence). The V and J ends lost 6 bases and 5 bases respectively, with 16 bases between them. The CDR3 protein is CASSSRTGGETQYF. For the CDR3, the DNA is TGTGCCAGCAGTTCGCGGACGGGCGGGGAGACCCAGTACTTC.

The CDR3 spells CASSQGGGADYTF. The CDR3 DNA sequence: TGTGCCAGCAGCCAAGGGGGAGGGGCGGACTACACCTTC. The chain recombines TRBV4-2 with TRBJ1-2, with a weak D call TRBD1 (5 bases). Trimming removed 1 base at V and 10 bases at J, with 13 bases between. The germline gives CDR1 LGHNA, CDR2 YNFKEQ. The CDR3 runs to 13 residues.

This clonotype showed up many times. The chain combines TRBV4-2 with TRBJ2-2, with 8 bases aligning to TRBD1. J was trimmed by 6 bases and V by 4 bases; bases with no gene match: 13. This CDR3 comprises 17 residues. Germline CDR1 reads LGHNA; CDR2 reads YNFKEQ. The CDR3 spells CASSLQFRGPAAGELFF. The CDR3 DNA sequence: TGTGCCAGCAGCCTCCAGTTCAGGGGGCCGGCCGCCGGGGAGCTGTTTTTT.

The sample holds one count of this clonotype. The chain couples TRBV7-3 to TRBJ2-7; 7 bases fit TRBD1. Looked up from germline, CDR1 is SGHTA and CDR2 is FQGTGA. CDR3 length: 13 amino acids. CDR3 in amino acids: CAGTWDSGDEQYF. CDR3 bases: TGTGCAGGCACATGGGACAGTGGGGACGAGCAGTACTTC.

The genes are TRBV20-1 and TRBJ1-2; D is unclear. The germline V gene encodes CDR1 DFQATT and CDR2 SNEGSKA (reference sequence). V was clipped by 6 bases and J by 1 base, with 9 bases between them. The CDR3 spans 12 residues. The CDR3 spells CSALIGNYGYTF. The CDR3, as DNA: TGCAGTGCCCTAATCGGTAACTATGGCTACACCTTC.

About this clonotype itself: The conserved closing phenylalanine or tryptophan is absent in this CDR3, likely reflecting a read error. The rearrangement joins TRBV20-1 to TRBJ1-4; possibly TRBD1 for D (6 bases). The length of the CDR3 is 11 residues. Germline values: CDR1 DFQATT, CDR2 SNEGSKA (reference sequence). Trimming cost V 8 bases and J 7 bases, with 11 bases left between them. CDR3 loop: CSPGGGEKLFL. The DNA for the CDR3 is TGCAGTCCGGGAGGGGGTGAAAAACTGTTTCTT.

This clonotype came up many times. The chain recombines TRBV20-1 with TRBJ1-2; D is undetermined. The CDR3 runs to 12 residues. The V end was cut by 0 bases, the J end by 8 bases, with 10 bases between. Germline lookup yields CDR1 DFQATT and CDR2 SNEGSKA (reference sequence). The CDR3: CSARELLGGYTF. The CDR3 DNA is TGCAGTGCTAGAGAACTCCTCGGGGGCTACACCTTC.

This clonotype was seen ten or more times. The chain combines TRBV29-1 with TRBJ1-3, with a weak D call TRBD1 (5 bases). The CDR3 runs to 11 residues. In germline, CDR1 is SQVTM, CDR2 ANQGSEA. V was clipped by 7 bases and J by 4 bases, with 8 bases between them. This CDR3 reads CSARQGNTIYF. CDR3 DNA: TGCAGCGCAAGACAGGGAAACACCATATATTTT.

The chain is built from TRBV29-1 and TRBJ1-1; 7 bases align to TRBD1. Germline loops: CDR1 SQVTM, CDR2 ANQGSEA. V was clipped by 3 bases and J by 1 base; unmatched bases: 11. The CDR3 covers 16 residues. The CDR3 DNA reads TGCAGCGTTGACTGGTTGCAGGGGGTGAGGAACACTGAAGCTTTCTTT. Translating it yields CSVDWLQGVRNTEAFF.